The 11 T cell receptor beta chains in this list originate from one sample, sequenced in a study of vaccination and CD4 T cells after COVID-19. Treatment here: roughly 11-day PBMC culture with coronavirus spike peptide pools or control peptides (ViraFEST assay). Sequencing of DNA taken from cultured CD4+ T cells relied on the Oncomine TCR Beta short-read assay. TCRdb re-called the PCR reads with MiXCR, one entry per CDR3 protein. The data hold around 15,000 distinct CDR3 sequences, with approximately 26% observed a single time. Antigens for these TCRs are unknown. The source material was cultured CD4+ T cells from blood. The receptors stem from a human donor with COVID-19.

This clonotype was detected only a few times. The rearrangement links TRBV12-5 to TRBJ2-5; 10 bases are shared with TRBD2. In germline, CDR1 is LGHNT, CDR2 FRNRAP. V dropped 6 bases and J dropped 0; count of bases not matched to a gene: 4. This CDR3 contains 15 residues. CDR3 DNA: TGTGCTAGTGGCCGGACTAGCGGCAACCAAGAGACCCAGTACTTC. This sequence encodes CASGRTSGNQETQYF.

V and J are TRBV12-3 or TRBV12-4 and TRBJ2-2; D possibly corresponds to TRBD1 (6 bases). This CDR3 comprises 14 residues. Deletions cut 8 bases from V and 2 bases from J, with 12 bases between. The CDR3 is CASRSGQNTGELFF. The CDR3 coding sequence is TGTGCCAGCCGATCGGGACAAAACACCGGGGAGCTGTTTTTT.

This clonotype was detected a few times. The V and J genes are TRBV7-9 and TRBJ1-1; D not certain. V shed 11 bases and J shed 0 bases, with 7 bases lying between them. The germline V gene has CDR1 SEHNR and CDR2 FQNEAQ (reference sequence). The CDR3 runs 11 residues. The CDR3 bases are TGTGCCGTGGAGATGAACACTGAAGCTTTCTTT. Amino acid sequence: CAVEMNTEAFF.

This chain connects TRBV20-1 to TRBJ1-2; D not certain. Trimming stripped 3 bases from V and 1 base from J, with 12 bases between. The germline V gene has CDR1 DFQATT and CDR2 SNEGSKA (reference sequence). The CDR3 sequence is 14 residues long. The chain's CDR3 is CSARLGSNNYGYTF. The DNA of the CDR3 is TGCAGTGCTAGGTTAGGCAGTAATAACTATGGCTACACCTTC.

The chain has TRBV25-1 and TRBJ2-1, with D perhaps TRBD1 or TRBD2 (5 bases each). CDR3 size: 16 residues. Germline V gene lookup returns CDR1 MGHDK and CDR2 SYGVNS. The V end lost 1 base, the J end lost 0 bases, and 10 bases lay between the germline ends. This CDR3 reads CASSEFGTFSYNEQFF. Written as DNA, the CDR3 is TGTGCCAGCAGTGAATTCGGGACCTTCTCCTACAATGAGCAGTTCTTC.

This clonotype has only a few counts. The chain joins TRBV10-2 to TRBJ1-5; 7 bases match TRBD1. Trimming cost V 7 bases and J 7 bases; bases outside gene matches: 13. CDR1 WSHSY and CDR2 SAAADI come from the germline V gene. CDR3 length: 15 residues. CDR3 DNA sequence: TGCGCCAGCAAGGGAGACAGGCCCAGGGGGCAGCCCCAGCATTTT. It codes for CASKGDRPRGQPQHF.

The chain carries TRBV12-3 or TRBV12-4 and TRBJ2-3, with D possibly being TRBD2 (6 bases). Trimming took 1 base from V and 6 from J, leaving 11 bases between them. The CDR3 covers 14 residues. In DNA form, the CDR3 reads TGTGCCAGCAGTTTAGGAGGCGGGGCGGATACGCAGTATTTT. Protein product: CASSLGGGADTQYF.

The sample holds a few counts of this clonotype. This chain joins TRBV18 and TRBJ1-3; TRBD1 might be the D (5 bases). CDR3 length: 14 residues. Trimming removed 4 bases at V and 2 bases at J, with 9 bases between. Germline CDR1 KGHSH, CDR2 LQKENI. CDR3 in amino acids: CASSRDSAGNTIYF. DNA of the CDR3: TGTGCCAGCTCACGGGACTCAGCTGGAAACACCATATATTTT.

The chain has TRBV19 and TRBJ2-3; D gene uncertain. CDR1 is LNHDA and CDR2 is SQIVND in the germline V gene (reference sequence). Trimming cost V 0 bases and J 3 bases, with 4 bases left between them. This CDR3 spans 13 amino acids. The CDR3, as DNA: TGTGCCAGTAGTATAGATCGGACAGATACGCAGTATTTT. Protein: CASSIDRTDTQYF.

This clonotype showed up just a few times. V is TRBV12-3 or TRBV12-4 and J is TRBJ1-2; D may be TRBD1 (6 bases). The length of the CDR3 is 12 residues. V gave up 8 bases and J gave up 1 base, with 8 bases separating them. The CDR3 DNA is TGTGCCAGCCAGGGGATTAACTATGGCTACACCTTC. This translates into CASQGINYGYTF.

This chain links TRBV10-3 with TRBJ1-6; maybe TRBD1 (5 bases). Germline V gene data show CDR1 as ENHRY and CDR2 as SYGVKD. Trimming stripped 8 bases from V and 5 bases from J, with 13 bases between. The CDR3 contains 14 residues. CDR3 sequence: CAIGRGTDNSPLHF. The CDR3, as DNA: TGTGCCATCGGTCGCGGGACTGATAATTCACCCCTCCACTTT.